Presented here are 3 T cell receptor beta chains from one specimen sequenced in a study of blood T cell repertoires in COVID-19. Profiled with immunoSEQ multiplex PCR; TCRdb holds only in-frame clones, not every one. The sample shows 290,000 or so clones, almost 90% of them seen only once. Specimen: PBMCs or T cells enriched from blood (not recorded which). Receptors originate from a young woman with acute COVID-19.

J is TRBJ1-1 and V is TRBV6-5; D uncertain. The length of the CDR3 is 11 residues. Germline CDR1 MNHEY, CDR2 SVGAGI. V was cut by 7 bases and J by 6 bases, with 9 bases left in between. The CDR3 DNA reads as TGTGCCAGCAACGGGAGGGCTGAAGCTTTCTTT. Its translation: CASNGRAEAFF.

This rearrangement joins TRBV9 to TRBJ2-3, with TRBD2 matching 14 bases. The CDR3 is 17 residues long. V dropped 3 bases and J dropped 4; count of bases not matched to a gene: 7. Germline V gives CDR1 SGDLS, CDR2 YYNGEE. The DNA for the CDR3 is TGTGCCAGCAGCGCCCGGACTAGCGGGAGGATGTCAGATACGCAGTATTTT. Protein product: CASSARTSGRMSDTQYF.

This chain joins TRBV9 and TRBJ1-6; TRBD1 matches 9 bases. The CDR3 runs to 17 residues. V trimming: 3 bases; J trimming: 1 base; junction bases outside the gene matches: 5. Germline V gene lookup returns CDR1 SGDLS and CDR2 YYNGEE. CDR3 in amino acids: CASSGRTGDSYNSPLHF. CDR3 DNA sequence: TGTGCCAGCAGCGGACGGACAGGGGATTCCTATAATTCACCCCTCCACTTT.